The next 32 T cell receptor beta chains were all read from a single sample in a study of T-cell reconstitution after alpha-beta-depleted transplantation in children (dated by TCRdb to the mid-2010s). The method was PCR. These reads were obtained on an Illumina HiSeq 2500. To normalize quantification of the TCRbeta repertoire, the TCR libraries were built with molecular barcoding that relied on unique molecular identifiers. The raw public data were reprocessed by TCRdb itself: fastp quality trimming at Q25, MiXCR clonotype calling, in-frame beta chains only. A single entry per CDR3 protein holds the most common genes and DNA from its merged rows. This sample gives under 450,000 distinct CDR3 sequences in total; about an eighth of them show up just once. The top ten clones comprise 4% to 5.5% of the sample. The input for sequencing was PBMCs, taken from the stem cell graft. The origin of the receptors is a human donor who donated a stem cell graft to a child with Fanconi anemia.

V gene TRBV4-2 combines with J gene TRBJ2-1; D assignment may be TRBD1 or TRBD2 (5 bases each). V was trimmed by 0 bases and J by 7 bases, leaving 13 bases between them. CDR1 and CDR2 from the germline V gene are LGHNA and YNFKEQ. The CDR3 loop spans 15 amino acids. DNA of the CDR3: TGTGCCAGCAGCCAAGAACATTCCTGGGGGAATGAGCAGTTCTTC. It translates to CASSQEHSWGNEQFF.

This clonotype was seen only a few times. This chain connects TRBV5-5 to TRBJ2-2; the D is unclear. Looked up from germline, CDR1 is SGHKS and CDR2 is YYEKEE (reference sequence). The CDR3 contains 13 residues. The germline V and J ends were trimmed by 4 bases and 7 bases, with 11 bases remaining between them. The CDR3 DNA reads as TGTGCCAGCAGCCCCGATGGAATCGGGGAGCTGTTTTTT. It encodes CASSPDGIGELFF.

This clonotype was recorded at least ten times. The V gene is TRBV6-5, the J gene TRBJ2-6; 7 bases agree with TRBD1. CDR1 and CDR2 from the germline V gene are MNHEY and SVGAGI. J was trimmed by 1 base and V by 5 bases; bases with no gene match: 5. CDR3 size: 16 residues. The CDR3 DNA reads TGTGCCAGCAGTCGGACAGGTTCGTCTGGGGCCAACGTCCTGACTTTC. This encodes CASSRTGSSGANVLTF.

The chain's CDR3 is CASGSYNSPLHF. The CDR3 DNA reads TGTGCCAGCGGGTCCTATAATTCACCCCTCCACTTT. The genes are TRBV7-2 and TRBJ1-6; D gene uncertain. The CDR3 sequence is 12 residues long. Germline V gene sequence: CDR1 SGHTA, CDR2 FQGNSA. Trimming shortened V by 8 bases and J by 1 base, and 3 bases separated the two germline ends.

This clonotype was seen only a few times. The chain couples TRBV4-3 to TRBJ1-1; no clear D. Trimming left V 4 bases short and J 4 bases short, with 13 bases between. The CDR3 has 14 residues. Germline assignment: CDR1 LGHNA and CDR2 YSLEER. CDR3 coding DNA: TGCGCCAGCAGCCGAGCCTTAGGGTTCACTGAAGCTTTCTTT. Residues: CASSRALGFTEAFF.

This clonotype was seen many times. This rearrangement joins TRBV29-1 to TRBJ2-7; a possible D gene is TRBD2 (7 bases). This CDR3 is 12 amino acids long. CDR1 is SQVTM and CDR2 is ANQGSEA in the germline V gene. V lost 6 bases, J lost 6 bases, and 15 bases lay in between. The CDR3 bases are TGCAGCGTCAGTGTTAGGGGGGGCGAGCAGTACTTC. Its translation: CSVSVRGGEQYF.

This clonotype was detected ten times or more. This rearrangement joins TRBV20-1 to TRBJ1-2; D is unresolved. The CDR3 length is 14 residues. Germline V gene data show CDR1 as DFQATT and CDR2 as SNEGSKA (reference sequence). The germline V and J ends were trimmed by 0 bases and 4 bases, with 12 bases remaining between them. The CDR3 nucleotides are TGCAGTGCTAGAGATCCCGGCAGGACCTATGGCTACACCTTC. Translation gives CSARDPGRTYGYTF.

The chain is built from TRBV7-9 and TRBJ2-3; TRBD1 is a possible D gene (6 bases). Trimming cost V 5 bases and J 4 bases, with 10 bases left between them. CDR1 is SEHNR, CDR2 FQNEAQ, per germline (reference sequence). The CDR3 consists of 13 residues. CDR3 in DNA: TGTGCCAGCAGCGATACAGGGTCAGATACGCAGTATTTT. Translation: CASSDTGSDTQYF.

This clonotype occurred many times. The chain links TRBV13 to TRBJ2-1, with 10 bases aligning to TRBD2. With V trimmed by 4 bases and J by 9 bases, 9 bases remained unmatched. The CDR3 totals 15 residues. Germline CDR1 PRHDT, CDR2 FYEKMQ (reference sequence). CDR3 sequence: CASSSPVAGGIEQFF. The CDR3 DNA is TGTGCCAGCAGCTCCCCGGTAGCGGGGGGAATTGAGCAGTTCTTC.

The V and J genes are TRBV7-9 and TRBJ1-1; no firm D call. V lost 0 bases and J lost 4, with 12 bases in between. The germline gives CDR1 SEHNR, CDR2 FQNEAQ (reference sequence). The CDR3 runs 15 residues. CDR3 bases: TGTGCCAGCAGCTTAGCGGTGGGCGAGGGCACTGAAGCTTTCTTT. This translates into CASSLAVGEGTEAFF. The entire variable domain, with the rest obtained from reference TRBV7-9 and TRBJ1-1, is as follows: DTGVSQNPRHKITKRGQNVTFRCDPISEHNRLYWYRQTLGQGPEFLTYFQNEAQLEKSRLLSDRFSAERPKGSFSTLEIQRTEQGDSAMYLCASSLAVGEGTEAFFGQGTRLTVV.

This clonotype was recorded a few times. The chain has TRBV4-2 and TRBJ2-1; 10 bases line up with TRBD1. With 4 bases clipped from V and 9 bases from J, the junction kept 12 bases outside the gene matches. This CDR3 region has 16 residues. Germline loops: CDR1 LGHNA, CDR2 YNFKEQ. The CDR3 nucleotides are TGTGCCAGCAGCCTTCGGGGGACAGGGGATGTAGGTGAGCAGTTCTTC. Its protein product is CASSLRGTGDVGEQFF.

The sample holds many counts of this clonotype. CDR3 amino acids: CSVEGRQGGDIQYF. DNA of the CDR3: TGCAGCGTTGAAGGCCGACAGGGTGGCGACATTCAGTACTTC. The V and J genes are TRBV29-1 and TRBJ2-4, with 7 bases fitting TRBD1. The CDR3 runs to 14 residues. V trimming: 1 base; J trimming: 8 bases; junction bases outside the gene matches: 8. Germline CDR1 SQVTM, CDR2 ANQGSEA.

This clonotype was counted only a few times. The chain carries TRBV7-2 and TRBJ2-1; D remains unclear. Germline V CDR1 and CDR2: SGHTA, FQGNSA. V was clipped by 5 bases and J by 9 bases, with 11 bases between them. The CDR3 totals 12 residues. For the CDR3, the DNA is TGTGCCAGCAGCCCGAGCTTTGCTGAGCAGTTCTTC. Its translation is CASSPSFAEQFF.

V gene TRBV7-2 combines with J gene TRBJ2-1; no definite D call. Germline V CDR1 and CDR2: SGHTA, FQGNSA. The CDR3 has 16 amino acids. Trimming removed 3 bases from V and 0 bases from J, with 12 bases in between. CDR3 sequence: CASSLNFVSSYNEQFF. The DNA for the CDR3 is TGTGCCAGCAGCTTGAACTTTGTGAGCTCCTACAATGAGCAGTTCTTC.

This clonotype showed up just a few times. V is TRBV28 and J is TRBJ2-6; the match to TRBD1 covers 7 bases. Per the germline V gene, CDR1 is MDHEN and CDR2 is SYDVKM. The CDR3 has 19 residues. After removal of 6 bases from V and 0 bases from J, the junction contained 14 bases not matched to a gene. CDR3 protein: CASRGPDREPFSGANVLTF. The CDR3, as DNA: TGTGCCAGCAGGGGTCCTGACAGGGAACCTTTCTCTGGGGCCAACGTCCTGACTTTC.

The chain recombines TRBV5-1 with TRBJ1-2; unclear D gene. Germline assignment: CDR1 SGHRS and CDR2 YFSETQ. CDR3 length: 13 amino acids. The V and J ends lost 0 bases and 8 bases respectively, with 11 bases between them. The CDR3 sequence is CASSLGDSHGYTF. CDR3 in DNA: TGCGCCAGCAGCTTGGGGGATTCACACGGCTACACCTTC.

The table lists this clonotype with a few counts. This sequence joins TRBV5-6 and TRBJ2-1; weak D call: TRBD2 (5 bases). Germline V gene lookup returns CDR1 SGHDT and CDR2 YYEEEE. CDR3 length equals 16 residues. Trimming left V 1 base short and J 1 base short, with 12 bases between. The CDR3 region is CASSLNGVPSYNEQFF. The CDR3 nucleotides read TGTGCCAGCAGCTTGAACGGGGTCCCTTCCTACAATGAGCAGTTCTTC.

This clonotype showed up just a few times. This chain links TRBV5-1 with TRBJ2-2; D may be TRBD1 or TRBD2 (6 bases each). Trimming took 5 bases from V and 7 from J, leaving 15 bases between them. Germline CDR1 is SGHRS and CDR2 is YFSETQ. The CDR3 spans 14 residues. The CDR3 DNA is TGCGCCAGCAGTCAGTGGGGGGCCGTCGGGGAGCTGTTTTTT. It is translated as CASSQWGAVGELFF.

There are many counts of this clonotype. The CDR3 sequence is CASTPGGSGEQYV. CDR3 DNA sequence: TGTGCCAGCACTCCGGGAGGGTCGGGCGAGCAGTACGTC. The chain joins TRBV2 to TRBJ2-7; 8 nucleotides line up with TRBD2. CDR1 is SNHLY, CDR2 FYNNEI, per germline. The CDR3 has 13 amino acids. After removal of 7 bases from V and 6 bases from J, the junction contained 8 bases not matched to a gene.

This sequence joins TRBV4-1 and TRBJ1-2; 9 nucleotides agree with TRBD1. The CDR3 covers 15 residues. CDR1 and CDR2 from the germline V gene are MGHRA and YSYEKL. V shed 4 bases, J shed 4 bases, and the junction held 7 bases outside the gene matches. CDR3 region: CASSLRDREPYGYTF. In DNA form, the CDR3 reads TGCGCCAGCAGCCTACGGGACAGGGAACCCTATGGCTACACCTTC.

The table lists this clonotype with a few counts. V is TRBV5-1 and J is TRBJ2-2; D tentatively fits TRBD1 or TRBD2 (5 bases each). The CDR3 sequence is 16 residues long. Germline V CDR1 and CDR2: SGHRS, YFSETQ. Trimming stripped 4 bases from V and 6 bases from J, with 19 bases between. The DNA of the CDR3 is TGCGCCAGCAGCGCGCCGGGACGTACAAAGGCCGGGGAGCTGTTTTTT. Its translation: CASSAPGRTKAGELFF.

This clonotype was detected many times. This chain joins TRBV7-6 and TRBJ2-3, with 9 bases aligning to TRBD2. CDR1 SGHVS and CDR2 FNYEAQ come from the germline V gene. V lost 3 bases, J lost 2 bases, and 15 bases stayed unmatched. CDR3 length: 19 residues. This CDR3 is CASSFPWGSGGDNTDTQYF. CDR3 sequence (DNA): TGTGCCAGCAGCTTCCCCTGGGGTAGCGGGGGCGACAACACAGATACGCAGTATTTT.

This clonotype appeared a few times. J is TRBJ2-7 and V is TRBV5-1; D is perhaps TRBD2 (7 bases). The V gene's germline CDR1 is SGHRS and CDR2 YFSETQ. V dropped 2 bases and J dropped 2 bases, with 8 bases sitting between them. This CDR3 spans 13 amino acids. The CDR3 nucleotides read TGCGCCAGCAGCTTCGGGGGGCCCTACGAGCAGTACTTC. Translation gives CASSFGGPYEQYF.

This clonotype showed up just a few times. V gene TRBV15 combines with J gene TRBJ1-2; D unresolved. In germline, CDR1 is LNHNV, CDR2 YYDKDF (reference sequence). The CDR3 runs 15 residues. Trimming removed 3 bases from V and 12 bases from J, with 23 bases in between. CDR3 amino acids: CATSSDPLSPPSNTF. The CDR3 DNA is TGTGCCACCAGCAGTGACCCGCTATCCCCCCCATCTAACACCTTC.

V gene TRBV30 combines with J gene TRBJ2-7, with 7 bases aligning to TRBD2. Germline CDR1 reads GTSNPN; CDR2 reads SVGIG (reference sequence). Trimming cost V 5 bases and J 2 bases; bases outside gene matches: 9. The CDR3 runs 14 residues. This chain's CDR3 is CAWARGGGTYEQYF. The CDR3 DNA follows: TGTGCCTGGGCAAGGGGCGGGGGAACCTACGAGCAGTACTTC.

The chain uses TRBV18 and TRBJ1-4; D is unresolved. With 0 bases removed from V and 7 bases from J, the gap between germline ends came to 15 bases. Germline CDR1 KGHSH, CDR2 LQKENI. The CDR3 has 16 residues. In nucleotides, the CDR3 is TGTGCCAGCTCACCACCGTATCGGGGTCGAGGTGAAAAACTGTTTTTT. Residues: CASSPPYRGRGEKLFF.

The rearrangement uses TRBV4-3 and TRBJ1-2, with a weak D call TRBD1 (5 bases). V lost 0 bases and J 7 bases, leaving 18 bases between the germline ends. Germline CDR1 is LGHNA and CDR2 is YSLEER. The CDR3 is 16 amino acids. The DNA for the CDR3 is TGCGCCAGCAGCCAAGATCCCACAGGTCGGGGTCTTGGCTACACCTTC. Amino acid sequence: CASSQDPTGRGLGYTF.

This clonotype occurred a few times. This chain joins TRBV4-2 and TRBJ2-5; 8 nucleotides line up with TRBD2. This CDR3 comprises 16 residues. Germline CDR1 and CDR2: LGHNA and YNFKEQ. Germline trimming cut 4 bases from V and 4 bases from J; bases unmatched to any gene: 11. The DNA for the CDR3 is TGTGCCAGCAGCCTCGGGCTAGCGGGCTACCGAGAGACCCAGTACTTC. Translation gives CASSLGLAGYRETQYF.

This clonotype was counted between two and nine times. V gene TRBV6-2 or TRBV6-3 combines with J gene TRBJ2-1, with 13 bases that match TRBD2. With 10 bases clipped from V and 13 bases from J, the junction kept 13 bases outside the gene matches. Germline-derived CDR1 and CDR2 are MNHEY and SVGEGT. CDR3 length: 14 amino acids. The CDR3 DNA is TGTGCCACCCTAAACTCCGGACTAGCGGGGGCTCAGTTCTTC. The encoded protein is CATLNSGLAGAQFF.

There are a few counts of this clonotype. The chain combines TRBV20-1 with TRBJ1-2, with no clear D. V was pared by 3 bases and J by 0 bases, with 11 bases between. The CDR3 runs to 14 residues. The germline V gene has CDR1 DFQATT and CDR2 SNEGSKA (reference sequence). The CDR3 DNA is TGCAGTGCTAGGATTCCCATGGCTAACTATGGCTACACCTTC. This translates into CSARIPMANYGYTF.

The chain uses TRBV11-2 and TRBJ2-3; a possible D gene is TRBD1 (7 bases). Germline loops: CDR1 SGHAT, CDR2 FQNNGV. The CDR3 sequence is 16 residues long. Trimming pared 0 bases from V and 4 bases from J, leaving 14 bases between. The CDR3 region is CASSLESGGPPDTQYF. In DNA, the CDR3 is TGTGCCAGCAGCTTAGAATCAGGGGGGCCCCCAGATACGCAGTATTTT.

This chain uses TRBV7-2 with TRBJ1-1, with 9 bases that match TRBD1. This CDR3 contains 15 residues. The germline gives CDR1 SGHTA, CDR2 FQGNSA. V trimming: 4 bases; J trimming: 4 bases; junction bases outside the gene matches: 7. CDR3 DNA: TGTGCCAGCAGCTCGTACGGGACAGGGAGCACTGAAGCTTTCTTT. It yields the protein CASSSYGTGSTEAFF.